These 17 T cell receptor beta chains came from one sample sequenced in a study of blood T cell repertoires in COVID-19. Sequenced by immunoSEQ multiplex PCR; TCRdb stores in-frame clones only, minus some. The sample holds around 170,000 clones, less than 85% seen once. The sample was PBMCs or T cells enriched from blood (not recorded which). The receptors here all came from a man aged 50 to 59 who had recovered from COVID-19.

CDR3 sequence reads: CASSQGLTNYGYTF. As DNA, the CDR3 is TGTGCCAGCAGCCAAGGACTCACAAACTATGGCTACACCTTC. The chain is built from TRBV3-1 (or the pseudogene TRBV3-2) and TRBJ1-2; the D is unclear. With 1 base removed from V and 2 bases from J, the gap between germline ends came to 8 bases. Germline loops: CDR1 LGHDT, CDR2 YNNKEL (reference sequence). The CDR3 runs to 14 residues.

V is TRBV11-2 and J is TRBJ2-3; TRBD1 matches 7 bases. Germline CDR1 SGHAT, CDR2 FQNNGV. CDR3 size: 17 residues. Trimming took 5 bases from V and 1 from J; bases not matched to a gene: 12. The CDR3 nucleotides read TGTGCCAGCAGCCAGGGGGACGTACTAGGTGGCACAGATACGCAGTATTTT. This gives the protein CASSQGDVLGGTDTQYF. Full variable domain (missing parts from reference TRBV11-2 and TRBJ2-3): EAGVAQSPRYKIIEKRQSVAFWCNPISGHATLYWYQQILGQGPKLLIQFQNNGVVDDSQLPKDRFSAERLKGVDSTLKIQPAKLEDSAVYLCASSQGDVLGGTDTQYFGPGTRLTVL.

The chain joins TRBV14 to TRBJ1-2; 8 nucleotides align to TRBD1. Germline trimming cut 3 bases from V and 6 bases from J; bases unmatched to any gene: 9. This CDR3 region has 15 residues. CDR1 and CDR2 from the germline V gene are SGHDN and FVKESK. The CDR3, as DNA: TGTGCCAGCAGCCAGCGGACAGGGTCGAGGAATGGCTACACCTTC. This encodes CASSQRTGSRNGYTF.

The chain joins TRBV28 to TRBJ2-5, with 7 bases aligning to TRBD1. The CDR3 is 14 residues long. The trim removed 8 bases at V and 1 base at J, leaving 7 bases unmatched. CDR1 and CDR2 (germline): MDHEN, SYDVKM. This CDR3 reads CASRPGQAQETQYF. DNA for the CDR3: TGTGCCAGCCGACCAGGACAGGCCCAAGAGACCCAGTACTTC.

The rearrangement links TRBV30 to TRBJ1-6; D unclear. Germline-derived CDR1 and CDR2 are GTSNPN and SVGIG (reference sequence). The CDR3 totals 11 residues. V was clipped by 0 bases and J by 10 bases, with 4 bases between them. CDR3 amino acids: CAWSVGSPLHF. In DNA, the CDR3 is TGTGCCTGGAGTGTCGGGTCACCCCTCCACTTT. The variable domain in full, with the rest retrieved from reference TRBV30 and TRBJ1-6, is SQTIHQWPATLVQPVGSPLSLECTVEGTSNPNLYWYRQAAGRGLQLLFYSVGIGQISSEVPQNLSASRPQDRQFILSSKKLLLSDSGFYLCAWSVGSPLHFGNGTRLTVT.

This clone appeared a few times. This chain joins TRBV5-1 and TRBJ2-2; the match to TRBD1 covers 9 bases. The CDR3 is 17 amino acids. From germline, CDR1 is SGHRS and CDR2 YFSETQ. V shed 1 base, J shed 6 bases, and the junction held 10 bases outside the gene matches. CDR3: CASSLSPLDRGSGELFF. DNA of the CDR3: TGCGCCAGCAGCTTGAGTCCTTTGGACAGGGGATCCGGGGAGCTGTTTTTT.

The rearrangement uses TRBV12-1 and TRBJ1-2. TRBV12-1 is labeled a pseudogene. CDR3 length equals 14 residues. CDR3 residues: CASSSREKKEGYTF. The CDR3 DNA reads TGTGCCAGCAGCTCCCGGGAAAAAAAGGAAGGCTACACCTTC.

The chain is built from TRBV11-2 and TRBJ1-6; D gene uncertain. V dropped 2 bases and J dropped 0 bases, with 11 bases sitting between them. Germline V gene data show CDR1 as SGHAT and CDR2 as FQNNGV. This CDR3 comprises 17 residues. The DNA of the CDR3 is TGTGCCAGCAGCTTATTCGGGGATAGCTCCTATAATTCACCCCTCCACTTT. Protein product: CASSLFGDSSYNSPLHF.

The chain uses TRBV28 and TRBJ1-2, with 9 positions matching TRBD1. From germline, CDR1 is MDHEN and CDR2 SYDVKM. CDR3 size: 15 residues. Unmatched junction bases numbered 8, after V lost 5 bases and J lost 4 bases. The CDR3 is CASSKVQGAGYGYTF. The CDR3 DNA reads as TGTGCCAGCAGTAAAGTACAGGGGGCTGGCTATGGCTACACCTTC.

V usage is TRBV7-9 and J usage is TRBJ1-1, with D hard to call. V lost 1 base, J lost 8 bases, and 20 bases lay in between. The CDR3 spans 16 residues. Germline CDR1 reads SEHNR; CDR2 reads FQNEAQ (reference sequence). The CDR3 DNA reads TGTGCCAGCAGCTTAGGCGGCGGGAGGGCCTGGTTGGAAGCTTTCTTT. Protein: CASSLGGGRAWLEAFF.

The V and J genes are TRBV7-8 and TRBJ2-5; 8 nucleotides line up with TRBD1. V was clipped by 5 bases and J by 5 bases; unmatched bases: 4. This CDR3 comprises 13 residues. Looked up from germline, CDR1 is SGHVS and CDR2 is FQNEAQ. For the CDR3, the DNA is TGTGCCAGCAGCCGAGACAGGGGTGAGACCCAGTACTTC. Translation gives CASSRDRGETQYF.

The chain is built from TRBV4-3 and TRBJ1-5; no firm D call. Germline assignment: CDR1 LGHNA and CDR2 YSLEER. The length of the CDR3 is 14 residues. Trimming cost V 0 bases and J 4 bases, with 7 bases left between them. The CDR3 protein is CASSQDYPNQPQHF. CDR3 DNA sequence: TGCGCCAGCAGCCAAGACTACCCGAATCAGCCCCAGCATTTT.

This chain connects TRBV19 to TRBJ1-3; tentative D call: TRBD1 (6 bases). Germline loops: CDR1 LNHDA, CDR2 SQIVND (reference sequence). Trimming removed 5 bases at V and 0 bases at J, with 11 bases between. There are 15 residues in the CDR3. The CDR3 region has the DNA TGTGCCAGTAGTTGGGGGACACGCTCTGGAAACACCATATATTTT. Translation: CASSWGTRSGNTIYF.

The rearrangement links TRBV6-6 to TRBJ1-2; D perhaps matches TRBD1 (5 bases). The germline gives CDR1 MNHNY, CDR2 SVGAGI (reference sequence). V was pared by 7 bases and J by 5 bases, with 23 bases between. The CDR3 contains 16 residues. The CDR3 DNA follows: TGTGCCAGCACCCCGGCGGGGCAGGGCGAAGGTTATGGCTACACCTTC. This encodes CASTPAGQGEGYGYTF.

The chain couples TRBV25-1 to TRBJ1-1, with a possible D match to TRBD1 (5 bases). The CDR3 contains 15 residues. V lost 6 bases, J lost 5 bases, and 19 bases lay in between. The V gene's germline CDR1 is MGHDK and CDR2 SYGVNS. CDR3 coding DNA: TGTGCCAGCAGCGAACCCCGGACAAGGGGAACTGAAGCTTTCTTT. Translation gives CASSEPRTRGTEAFF.

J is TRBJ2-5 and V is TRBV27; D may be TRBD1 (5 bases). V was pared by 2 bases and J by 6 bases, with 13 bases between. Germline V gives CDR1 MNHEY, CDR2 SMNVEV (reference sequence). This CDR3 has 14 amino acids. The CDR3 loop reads CASSLKGLGKTQYF. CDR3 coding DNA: TGTGCCAGCAGTTTAAAGGGGCTAGGGAAGACCCAGTACTTC.

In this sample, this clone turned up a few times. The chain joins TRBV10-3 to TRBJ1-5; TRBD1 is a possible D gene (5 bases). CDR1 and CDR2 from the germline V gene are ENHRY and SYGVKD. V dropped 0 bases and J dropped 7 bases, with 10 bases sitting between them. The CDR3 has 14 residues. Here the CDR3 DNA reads TGTGCCATCAGTGAGTCACCAGGGCGACAGCCCCAGCATTTT. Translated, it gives CAISESPGRQPQHF.